The TCR beta chain under discussion was sequenced for a study of blood T cell repertoires in COVID-19. Study overall: Some COVID-19 samples were acute and others convalescent; all came from the United States, Italy and Spain. PBMCs, B-cell-depleted T cells, or T cells were the source of the cDNA or gDNA that made up the material.

Methods used by the authors: Counts of nucleated cells, estimated from reference gene primer amplification, were obtained. Repertoires were generated with immunoSEQ multiplex PCR, while TCRdb's copy carries only in-frame clones and drops some. From that table come the V and J calls and clone size; the DNA was used to work out D and trimming. The sample carries 290,000 or so clones, around 90% recorded once. The germline gives CDR1 LGHNA, CDR2 YNFKEQ. The CDR3 consists of 17 residues. Germline trimming cut 1 base from V and 4 bases from J; bases unmatched to any gene: 8. This rearrangement joins TRBV4-2 to TRBJ2-2; 8 nucleotides line up with TRBD1. This receptor was identified in a man aged 18 to 29 with active or convalescent COVID-19. Material: peripheral blood. For the CDR3, the DNA is TGTGCCAGCAGCCAAGCTCCGGGACAGGTCCTCACCGGGGAGCTGTTTTTT. Translating it yields CASSQAPGQVLTGELFF.